Listed here are 2 T cell receptor beta chains from one sample, sequenced in a study of OX40 agonist ivuxolimab in advanced cancers. The assay was immunoSEQ multiplex PCR, and TCRdb's table has in-frame clones only and misses some. This sample has tens of thousands of clones, with more than 80% found just once. The material sequenced was CD4+ or CD8+ T cells sorted from blood, taken in a trial of the OX40 agonist ivuxolimab. The origin of the receptors is an adult with an advanced solid tumor such as melanoma, head and neck, liver or kidney cancer.

The chain combines TRBV5-1 with TRBJ2-1; TRBD1 matches at 8 bases. This CDR3 region has 15 residues. Germline CDR1 reads SGHRS; CDR2 reads YFSETQ. After removal of 0 bases from V and 3 bases from J, the junction contained 2 bases not matched to a gene. The CDR3 region is CASSLGGTGYNEQFF. The CDR3 bases are TGCGCCAGCAGCTTGGGAGGGACAGGCTACAATGAGCAGTTCTTC.

The chain links TRBV4-1 to TRBJ1-2; 8 bases agree with TRBD1. The CDR3 totals 15 residues. Germline CDR1 is MGHRA and CDR2 is YSYEKL. V shed 3 bases, J shed 8 bases, and the junction held 11 bases outside the gene matches. CDR3 in DNA: TGCGCCAGCAGCCAGGCGGACAGGGATGGATCCGGCTACACCTTC. Translated: CASSQADRDGSGYTF.